These 20 T cell receptor beta chains came from one sample sequenced in a study of T cell responses to AZD1222 COVID-19 vaccine. Only in-frame clones appear in the TCRdb table, and some are missing; sequencing was by immunoSEQ multiplex PCR. This sample has about 130,000 clones; around 87% occur once, and the top ten carry more than 9%. Sequencing used peripheral blood, obtained on day 0 of AZD1222 vaccination. Receptors originate from an adult in good health.

The chain joins TRBV20-1 to TRBJ2-1; D is unresolved. The germline V gene has CDR1 DFQATT and CDR2 SNEGSKA (reference sequence). This CDR3 has 11 residues. V was trimmed by 0 bases and J by 13 bases, leaving 10 bases between them. In DNA form, the CDR3 reads TGCAGTGCTAGAGAGACCTCGCACCAGTTCTTC. This sequence encodes CSARETSHQFF.

This chain joins TRBV30 and TRBJ1-4, with a weak D call TRBD1 (5 bases). CDR1 GTSNPN and CDR2 SVGIG come from the germline V gene (reference sequence). CDR3 length: 14 amino acids. The ends were cut back, 4 bases at V and 4 bases at J, with 13 bases in the middle. The CDR3 coding sequence is TGTGCCTGGAACCCAGGGCTTCTTAATGAAAAACTGTTTTTT. The encoded protein is CAWNPGLLNEKLFF. The full variable domain, its missing parts supplied by reference TRBV30 and TRBJ1-4, is SQTIHQWPATLVQPVGSPLSLECTVEGTSNPNLYWYRQAAGRGLQLLFYSVGIGQISSEVPQNLSASRPQDRQFILSSKKLLLSDSGFYLCAWNPGLLNEKLFFGSGTQLSVL.

V and J are TRBV2 and TRBJ2-3, with 9 bases aligning to TRBD2. This CDR3 contains 15 residues. From germline, CDR1 is SNHLY and CDR2 FYNNEI. Trimming took 4 bases from V and 2 from J; bases not matched to a gene: 4. CDR3 DNA sequence: TGTGCCAGCAGTGGATTAGCGGGGGTCACAGATACGCAGTATTTT. Translating it yields CASSGLAGVTDTQYF.

The gene calls are TRBV5-4 and TRBJ2-2; D possibly corresponds to TRBD1 (6 bases). The V gene lost 3 bases and the J gene lost 2 bases, with 8 bases spanning the gap. In germline, CDR1 is SGHNT, CDR2 YYREEE (reference sequence). This CDR3 comprises 14 residues. The CDR3 coding sequence is TGTGCCAGCAGCTGGACAGTAAACACCGGGGAGCTGTTTTTT. This encodes CASSWTVNTGELFF.

This clone was seen a few times. The chain uses TRBV2 and TRBJ1-2, with TRBD1 as a possible D gene (5 bases). The V gene's germline CDR1 is SNHLY and CDR2 FYNNEI. CDR3 length: 16 amino acids. Trimming pared 5 bases from V and 4 bases from J, leaving 20 bases between. This CDR3 reads CASSPPRQTVTYGYTF. DNA for the CDR3: TGTGCCAGCAGTCCACCCAGACAGACCGTCACCTATGGCTACACCTTC.

The chain joins TRBV2 to TRBJ1-1, with unresolved D. The CDR3 has 13 residues. Germline V gene data show CDR1 as SNHLY and CDR2 as FYNNEI. V was trimmed by 4 bases and J by 5 bases, leaving 11 bases between them. The CDR3 region has the DNA TGTGCCAGCAGTGGTGTTGGGGAAACTGAAGCTTTCTTT. Protein: CASSGVGETEAFF.

The chain links TRBV6-6 to TRBJ1-5, with TRBD1 matching over 9 bases. V was clipped by 1 base and J by 4 bases; unmatched bases: 5. The CDR3 length is 16 residues. Germline CDR1 is MNHNY and CDR2 is SVGAGI (reference sequence). The CDR3 DNA reads as TGTGCCAGCAGTTACTTGTTGGGACAGGGTAATCAGCCCCAGCATTTT. Translation gives CASSYLLGQGNQPQHF.

The chain links TRBV5-1 to TRBJ2-2; 7 nucleotides agree with TRBD1. The junction had 6 bases not matched to a gene; V was cut back by 5 bases and J by 2 bases. The CDR3 sequence is 15 residues long. CDR1 is SGHRS and CDR2 is YFSETQ in the germline V gene. CDR3 sequence reads: CASSSGQPNTGELFF. CDR3 DNA: TGCGCCAGCAGTTCGGGACAGCCCAACACCGGGGAGCTGTTTTTT.

The genes are TRBV9 and TRBJ1-5; 7 bases fit TRBD1. V shed 2 bases and J 5 bases; nucleotides not matched to a gene: 4. Germline lookup yields CDR1 SGDLS and CDR2 YYNGEE. The CDR3 loop spans 14 amino acids. The CDR3 loop is CASSVTGADQPQHF. In DNA form, the CDR3 reads TGTGCCAGCAGCGTTACAGGGGCTGATCAGCCCCAGCATTTT.

This chain uses TRBV30 with TRBJ1-6, with TRBD1 matching 7 bases. With 5 bases clipped from V and 9 bases from J, the junction kept 4 bases outside the gene matches. Germline CDR1 reads GTSNPN; CDR2 reads SVGIG (reference sequence). The CDR3 covers 12 residues. CDR3 protein: CAWGQVASPLHF. The CDR3 bases are TGTGCCTGGGGACAGGTAGCTTCACCCCTCCACTTT.

This clone was seen a handful of times. The chain uses TRBV6-5 and TRBJ1-6; 7 bases fit TRBD1. Germline V gene data show CDR1 as MNHEY and CDR2 as SVGAGI. V lost 6 bases to trimming and J lost 7 bases; unmatched junction nucleotides: 6. The CDR3 runs 14 residues. As DNA, the CDR3 is TGTGCCAGCAGCTTCGACAGGGTAAATTCACCCCTCCACTTT. Residues: CASSFDRVNSPLHF.

V usage is TRBV30 and J usage is TRBJ1-2, with no clear D. There are 15 residues in the CDR3. V lost 0 bases, J lost 3 bases, and 14 bases lay in between. In germline, CDR1 is GTSNPN, CDR2 SVGIG (reference sequence). CDR3 protein: CAWSVGPEGDYGYTF. CDR3 in DNA: TGTGCCTGGAGTGTAGGGCCCGAGGGAGACTATGGCTACACCTTC.

The chain combines TRBV11-1 with TRBJ2-1; no definite D call. The CDR3 is 12 residues long. V lost 2 bases and J lost 10, with 9 bases in between. CDR1 and CDR2 (germline): SGHAT, FQDESV (reference sequence). For the CDR3, the DNA is TGTGCCAGCAGCTTAATTAGTGGCGAGCAGTTCTTC. Its translation is CASSLISGEQFF.

This clone was counted only a few times. The rearrangement links TRBV11-3 to TRBJ1-3, with a possible D match to TRBD1 (5 bases). Looked up from germline, CDR1 is SGHNT and CDR2 is YENEEA. V gave up 5 bases and J gave up 4 bases, with 21 bases separating them. This CDR3 has 17 amino acids. The CDR3, as DNA: TGTGCCAGCAGCACCCGACCCGGGGGAACAGGAGGAAACACCATATATTTT. Its protein product is CASSTRPGGTGGNTIYF.

This clone occurred once. This sequence joins TRBV7-2 and TRBJ2-7; D possibly uses TRBD1 or TRBD2 (6 bases each). Germline CDR1 and CDR2: SGHTA and FQGNSA. Trimming removed 5 bases from V and 5 bases from J, with 16 bases in between. The CDR3 contains 14 residues. CDR3 bases: TGTGCCAGCAGCCAACCAACAGGGAGGCACGAGCAGTACTTC. The encoded protein is CASSQPTGRHEQYF.

V and J are TRBV9 and TRBJ2-5; TRBD2 matches 7 bases. The CDR3 has 15 residues. The J segment lost 0 bases and the V segment lost 0 bases, leaving 2 bases of the junction unmatched. In germline, CDR1 is SGDLS, CDR2 YYNGEE. This CDR3 reads CASSVVGGYQETQYF. Here the CDR3 DNA reads TGTGCCAGCAGCGTAGTGGGGGGGTACCAAGAGACCCAGTACTTC.

This clone was found a few times. The chain links TRBV7-9 to TRBJ2-1; D unclear. In germline, CDR1 is SEHNR, CDR2 FQNEAQ (reference sequence). V was shortened by 0 bases and J by 9 bases, with 6 bases between the two germline ends. This CDR3 comprises 12 residues. The DNA for the CDR3 is TGTGCCAGCAGCTTAGCCTCGAGTGAGCAGTTCTTC. Residues: CASSLASSEQFF. The whole variable domain, remainder taken from reference TRBV7-9 and TRBJ2-1, is DTGVSQNPRHKITKRGQNVTFRCDPISEHNRLYWYRQTLGQGPEFLTYFQNEAQLEKSRLLSDRFSAERPKGSFSTLEIQRTEQGDSAMYLCASSLASSEQFFGPGTRLTVL.

CDR3 nucleotides: TGTGCCAGCAGCACGACGACAGGGGCGGGTGGCTACACCTTC. The encoded protein is CASSTTTGAGGYTF. This chain uses TRBV7-2 with TRBJ1-2, with 8 bases that match TRBD1. CDR3 length equals 14 residues. Germline V gene lookup returns CDR1 SGHTA and CDR2 FQGNSA. V shed 5 bases, J shed 7 bases, and the junction held 9 bases outside the gene matches.

The rearrangement joins TRBV15 to TRBJ2-7; D tentatively reads TRBD1 or TRBD2 (6 bases each). Trimming shortened V by 0 bases and J by 3 bases, and 9 bases separated the two germline ends. CDR3 length: 14 residues. In germline, CDR1 is LNHNV, CDR2 YYDKDF (reference sequence). The CDR3 sequence is CATSRDRGDYEQYF. DNA for the CDR3: TGTGCCACCAGCAGAGATAGGGGGGACTACGAGCAGTACTTC.

The chain combines TRBV5-4 with TRBJ1-2; TRBD1 might be the D (5 bases). V shed 0 bases and J shed 5 bases, with 20 bases lying between them. Germline loops: CDR1 SGHNT, CDR2 YYREEE (reference sequence). The CDR3 covers 17 residues. In DNA form, the CDR3 reads TGTGCCAGCAGCTTGGTGGTCGGGGCGGTAGGGACGTATGGCTACACCTTC. Its protein product is CASSLVVGAVGTYGYTF.